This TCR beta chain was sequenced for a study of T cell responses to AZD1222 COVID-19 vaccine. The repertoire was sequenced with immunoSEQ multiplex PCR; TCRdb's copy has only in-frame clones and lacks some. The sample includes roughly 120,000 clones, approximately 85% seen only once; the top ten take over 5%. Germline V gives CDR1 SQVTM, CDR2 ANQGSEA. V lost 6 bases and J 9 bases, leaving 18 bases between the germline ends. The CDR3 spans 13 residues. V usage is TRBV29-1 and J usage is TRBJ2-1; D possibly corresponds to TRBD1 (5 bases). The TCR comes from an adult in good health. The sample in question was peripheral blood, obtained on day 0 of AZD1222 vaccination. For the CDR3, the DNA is TGCAGCGTCGGAACCGTCTGGGGCGGTGAGCAGTTCTTC. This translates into CSVGTVWGGEQFF.